Shown below are 13 T cell receptor beta chains from a single sample sequenced in a study of blood T cell repertoires in COVID-19. Using immunoSEQ multiplex PCR, the repertoire was profiled, and TCRdb retains in-frame clones only, with some absent. The sample gives tens of thousands of clones, 85% to 95% of which show up once; approximately 4.8% is in the top ten. The sequenced sample consisted of peripheral blood. These receptors were obtained from a woman aged 55-75 years with active COVID-19.

The DNA for the CDR3 is TGTGCCAGCAGCCCACGGACTAGCGGGATGATGTTCGATACGCAGTATTTT. This codes for CASSPRTSGMMFDTQYF. This chain uses TRBV3-1 (or the pseudogene TRBV3-2) with TRBJ2-3; 12 nucleotides agree with TRBD2. CDR1 is LGHDT and CDR2 is YNNKEL in the germline V gene (reference sequence). Trimming took 4 bases from V and 6 from J; bases not matched to a gene: 11. The CDR3 loop spans 17 amino acids.

The chain recombines TRBV4-1 with TRBJ1-4, with D possibly TRBD1 on 6 matching bases. This CDR3 is 16 amino acids long. Germline V gene sequence: CDR1 MGHRA, CDR2 YSYEKL. Trimming removed 3 bases from V and 10 bases from J, with 21 bases in between. The CDR3 sequence: CASSHPQGQGDPKLFF. The CDR3 region has the DNA TGCGCCAGCAGCCACCCTCAGGGGCAGGGAGACCCAAAACTGTTTTTT.

The chain carries TRBV5-4 and TRBJ1-2; 9 bases agree with TRBD1. CDR1 and CDR2 from the germline V gene are SGHNT and YYREEE (reference sequence). The CDR3 consists of 14 residues. Trimming at V came to 0 bases and at J to 3 bases, leaving 0 bases not matched to a gene. The CDR3 DNA reads TGTGCCAGCAGCTTGGGGACAGGGGACTATGGCTACACCTTC. Amino acid sequence: CASSLGTGDYGYTF.

This clone was found once. The chain links TRBV15 to TRBJ1-1, with D perhaps matching TRBD1 (5 bases). Between the trimmed V and J ends, which lost 7 bases and 1 base, there was a span of 16 bases. Germline CDR1 reads LNHNV; CDR2 reads YYDKDF (reference sequence). This CDR3 contains 15 residues. The CDR3 region has the DNA TGTGCCACCAAAGGAGCAAGCGGGGGGAACACTGAAGCTTTCTTT. It specifies CATKGASGGNTEAFF.

The V and J genes are TRBV19 and TRBJ1-5, with unresolved D. The CDR3 is 15 residues long. V dropped 3 bases and J dropped 0 bases, with 9 bases sitting between them. Germline V gives CDR1 LNHDA, CDR2 SQIVND (reference sequence). CDR3 nucleotides: TGTGCCAGTAGTATGGCAGATGATAGCAATCAGCCCCAGCATTTT. Translation: CASSMADDSNQPQHF.

The genes are TRBV28 and TRBJ1-1; maybe TRBD1 (6 bases). V was clipped by 6 bases and J by 4 bases, with 12 bases between them. In germline, CDR1 is MDHEN, CDR2 SYDVKM. The CDR3 extends over 13 amino acids. CDR3 bases: TGTGCCAGCAGCAGGAACAGGGCCACTGAAGCTTTCTTT. Its protein is CASSRNRATEAFF.

This clone is a singleton in its sample. V is TRBV27 and J is TRBJ2-1, with D possibly TRBD2 on 6 matching bases. The CDR3 spans 15 residues. Trimming removed 2 bases at V and 0 bases at J, with 8 bases between. Germline V gene data show CDR1 as MNHEY and CDR2 as SMNVEV (reference sequence). The CDR3 DNA reads as TGTGCCAGCAGTTTAGCCGGGAGCTCCTACAATGAGCAGTTCTTC. Translated, it gives CASSLAGSSYNEQFF.

The rearrangement links TRBV6-5 to TRBJ2-1; unclear D gene. This CDR3 has 14 residues. Germline V CDR1 and CDR2: MNHEY, SVGAGI. Trimming pared 7 bases from V and 4 bases from J, leaving 14 bases between. The CDR3 nucleotides read TGTGCCAGCACGAACGTGGCGGCGTACAATGAGCAGTTCTTC. Amino acids: CASTNVAAYNEQFF.

The CDR3 loop is CASSAQGAETQYF. CDR3 DNA: TGTGCCAGCAGCGCCCAGGGGGCTGAGACCCAGTACTTC. The rearrangement links TRBV7-9 to TRBJ2-5, with TRBD1 matching over 8 bases. The CDR3 is 13 residues long. J was trimmed by 5 bases and V by 5 bases; bases with no gene match: 4. Germline lookup yields CDR1 SEHNR and CDR2 FQNEAQ (reference sequence).

The V gene is TRBV10-2, the J gene TRBJ2-3; maybe TRBD2 (6 bases). Between the trimmed V and J ends, which lost 3 bases and 3 bases, there was a span of 19 bases. CDR3 size: 17 residues. The germline CDR1 and CDR2 sequences are WSHSY and SAAADI. Here the CDR3 DNA reads TGCGCCAGCAGTGATTGGCTTGCGGGAACTCTTACAGATACGCAGTATTTT. It encodes CASSDWLAGTLTDTQYF.

The gene calls are TRBV25-1 and TRBJ2-3; 10 nucleotides line up with TRBD1. CDR1 is MGHDK, CDR2 SYGVNS, per germline. The CDR3 sequence is 15 residues long. J lost 2 bases, V lost 7 bases, and 6 bases had no gene match. CDR3 loop: CASTPGTGATDTQYF. CDR3 coding DNA: TGTGCCAGCACCCCCGGGACAGGGGCCACAGATACGCAGTATTTT.

The rearrangement links TRBV18 to TRBJ1-1, with D hard to call. The ends were cut back, 0 bases at V and 4 bases at J, with 6 bases in the middle. Germline assignment: CDR1 KGHSH and CDR2 LQKENI. The CDR3 is made up of 13 amino acids. CDR3 sequence: CASSPPTGTEAFF. CDR3 nucleotides: TGTGCCAGCTCACCACCTACGGGCACTGAAGCTTTCTTT.

This chain joins TRBV4-2 and TRBJ2-7; D possibly corresponds to TRBD2 (7 bases). Germline V gene lookup returns CDR1 LGHNA and CDR2 YNFKEQ. The CDR3 spans 14 residues. Trimming cost V 5 bases and J 4 bases, with 15 bases left between them. The CDR3 DNA reads TGTGCCAGCAGCGGAGGGGGGGGTTATTACGAGCAGTACTTC. Its protein is CASSGGGGYYEQYF.